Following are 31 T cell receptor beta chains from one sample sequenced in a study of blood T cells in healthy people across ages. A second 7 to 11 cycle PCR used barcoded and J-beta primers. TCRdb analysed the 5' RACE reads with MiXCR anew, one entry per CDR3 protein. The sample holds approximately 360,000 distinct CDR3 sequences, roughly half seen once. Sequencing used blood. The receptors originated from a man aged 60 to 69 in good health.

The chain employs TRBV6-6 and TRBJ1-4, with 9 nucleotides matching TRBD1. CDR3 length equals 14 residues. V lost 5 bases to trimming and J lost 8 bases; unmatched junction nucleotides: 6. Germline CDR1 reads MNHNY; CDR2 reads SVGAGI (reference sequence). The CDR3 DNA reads TGTGCCAGCAGTCCCGACAGGGGGGGGGAAAAACTGTTTTTT. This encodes CASSPDRGGEKLFF.

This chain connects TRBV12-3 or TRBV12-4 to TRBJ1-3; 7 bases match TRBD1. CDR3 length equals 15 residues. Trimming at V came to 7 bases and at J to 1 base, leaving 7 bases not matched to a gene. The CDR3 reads CASKFGQVSGNTIYF. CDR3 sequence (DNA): TGTGCCAGCAAATTCGGACAGGTTTCTGGAAACACCATATATTTT.

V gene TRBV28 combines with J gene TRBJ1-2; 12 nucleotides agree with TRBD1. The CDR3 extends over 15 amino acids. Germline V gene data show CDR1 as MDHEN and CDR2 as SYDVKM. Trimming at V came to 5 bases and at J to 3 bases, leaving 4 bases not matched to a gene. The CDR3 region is CASSPGQGADYGYTF. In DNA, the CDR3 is TGTGCCAGCAGTCCGGGACAGGGGGCGGACTATGGCTACACCTTC.

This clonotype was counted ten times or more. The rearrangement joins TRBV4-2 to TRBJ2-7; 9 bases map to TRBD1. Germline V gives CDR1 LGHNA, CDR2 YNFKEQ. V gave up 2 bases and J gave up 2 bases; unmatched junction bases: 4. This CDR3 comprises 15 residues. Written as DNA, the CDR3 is TGTGCCAGCAGCCAACAACAGGGGGCTACCTACGAGCAGTACTTC. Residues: CASSQQQGATYEQYF.

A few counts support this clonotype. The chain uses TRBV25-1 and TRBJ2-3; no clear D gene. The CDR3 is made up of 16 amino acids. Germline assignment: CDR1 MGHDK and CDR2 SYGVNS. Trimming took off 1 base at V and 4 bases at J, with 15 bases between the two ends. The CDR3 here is CASSEWRPGFADTQYF. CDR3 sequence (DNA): TGTGCCAGCAGTGAATGGCGCCCTGGGTTTGCAGATACGCAGTATTTT.

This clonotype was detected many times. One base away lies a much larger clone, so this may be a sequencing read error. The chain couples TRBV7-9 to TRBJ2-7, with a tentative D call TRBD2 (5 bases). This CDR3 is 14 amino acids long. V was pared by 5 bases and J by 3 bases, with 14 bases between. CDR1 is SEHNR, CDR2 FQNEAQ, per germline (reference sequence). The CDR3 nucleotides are TGTGCCAGCAGCGTCGGGATCCCCCACTACGAGCAGTACTTC. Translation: CASSVGIPHYEQYF.

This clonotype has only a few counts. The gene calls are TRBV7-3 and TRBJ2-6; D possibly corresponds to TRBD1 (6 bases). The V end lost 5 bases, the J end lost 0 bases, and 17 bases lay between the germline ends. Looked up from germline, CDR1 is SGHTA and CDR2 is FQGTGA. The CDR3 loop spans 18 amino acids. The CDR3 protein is CASSGTGTPPSGANVLTF. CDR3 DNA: TGTGCCAGCAGCGGAACCGGGACACCGCCCTCTGGGGCCAACGTCCTGACTTTC.

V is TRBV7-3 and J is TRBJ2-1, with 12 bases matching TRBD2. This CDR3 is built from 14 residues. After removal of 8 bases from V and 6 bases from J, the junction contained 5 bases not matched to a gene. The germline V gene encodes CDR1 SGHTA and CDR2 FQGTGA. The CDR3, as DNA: TGTGCCAGCGAACTAGCGGGGGGAACCAATGAGCAGTTCTTC. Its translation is CASELAGGTNEQFF.

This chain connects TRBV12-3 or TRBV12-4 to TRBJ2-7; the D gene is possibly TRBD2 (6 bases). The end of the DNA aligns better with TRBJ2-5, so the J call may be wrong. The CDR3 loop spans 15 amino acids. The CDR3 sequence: CASSCSGGKGETQYF. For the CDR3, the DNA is TGTGCCAGCAGTTGCTCCGGGGGAAAGGGGGAGACCCAGTACTTC.

Here the CDR3 DNA reads TGTGCCACCAGTATTCCCTTCCTCCTAGCGGGGGGCACCAATGAGCAGTTCTTC. Encoded protein: CATSIPFLLAGGTNEQFF. The chain combines TRBV24-1 with TRBJ2-1; 11 positions agree with TRBD2. The CDR3 spans 18 residues. With 6 bases clipped from V and 6 bases from J, the junction kept 15 bases outside the gene matches. CDR1 is KGHDR, CDR2 SFDVKD, per germline.

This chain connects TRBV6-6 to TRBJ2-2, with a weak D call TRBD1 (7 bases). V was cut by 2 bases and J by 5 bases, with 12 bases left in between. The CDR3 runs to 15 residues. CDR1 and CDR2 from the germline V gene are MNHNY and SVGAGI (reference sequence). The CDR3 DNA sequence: TGTGCCAGCAGTTACAAGGCAGGGGGGACCGGGGAGCTGTTTTTT. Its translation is CASSYKAGGTGELFF.

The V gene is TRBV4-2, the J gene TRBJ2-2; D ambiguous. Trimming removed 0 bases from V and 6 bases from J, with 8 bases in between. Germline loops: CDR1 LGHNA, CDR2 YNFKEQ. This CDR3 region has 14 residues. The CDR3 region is CASSQDFGSGELFF. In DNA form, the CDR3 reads TGTGCCAGCAGCCAAGATTTCGGATCCGGGGAGCTGTTTTTT.

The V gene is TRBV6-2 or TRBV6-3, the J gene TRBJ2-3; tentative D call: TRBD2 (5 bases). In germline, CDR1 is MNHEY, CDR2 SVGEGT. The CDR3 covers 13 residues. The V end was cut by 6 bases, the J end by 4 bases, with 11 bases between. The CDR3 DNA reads TGTGCCAGCAGACTAGTGGGTTCAGATACGCAGTATTTT. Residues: CASRLVGSDTQYF.

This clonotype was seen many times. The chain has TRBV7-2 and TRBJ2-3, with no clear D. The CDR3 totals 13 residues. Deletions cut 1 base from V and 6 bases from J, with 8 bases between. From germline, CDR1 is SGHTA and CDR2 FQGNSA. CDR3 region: CASSLVRVDTQYF. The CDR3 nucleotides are TGTGCCAGCAGCTTAGTGCGTGTGGATACGCAGTATTTT.

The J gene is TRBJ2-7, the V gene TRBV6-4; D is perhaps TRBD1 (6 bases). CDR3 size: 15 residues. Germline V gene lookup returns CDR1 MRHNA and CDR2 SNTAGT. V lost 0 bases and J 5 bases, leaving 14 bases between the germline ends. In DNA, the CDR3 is TGTGCCAGCAGTGACTCGAGAGGGGGTCAGGACGAGCAGTACTTC. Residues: CASSDSRGGQDEQYF.

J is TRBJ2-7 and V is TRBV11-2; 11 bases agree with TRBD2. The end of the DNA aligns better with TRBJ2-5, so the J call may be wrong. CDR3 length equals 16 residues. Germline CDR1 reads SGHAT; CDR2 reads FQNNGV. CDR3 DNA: TGTGCCAGCAGCTTAGATAGCGGGAGGGCGGTCCAGACCCAGTACTTC. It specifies CASSLDSGRAVQTQYF.

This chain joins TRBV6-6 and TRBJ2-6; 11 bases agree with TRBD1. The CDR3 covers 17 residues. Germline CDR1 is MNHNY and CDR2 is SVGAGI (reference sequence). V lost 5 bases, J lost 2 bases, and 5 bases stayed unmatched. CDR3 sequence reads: CASSTGQGAPGANVLTF. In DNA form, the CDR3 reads TGTGCCAGCAGTACCGGACAGGGGGCCCCTGGGGCCAACGTCCTGACTTTC.

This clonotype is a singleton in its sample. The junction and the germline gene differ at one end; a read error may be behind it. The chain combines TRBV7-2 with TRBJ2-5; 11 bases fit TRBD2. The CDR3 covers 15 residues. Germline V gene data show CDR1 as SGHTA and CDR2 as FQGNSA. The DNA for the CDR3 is TGTGCCGGCAGCCCCTCGGGACTAGCGGAAGAGACCCAGTACTTC. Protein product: CAGSPSGLAEETQYF.

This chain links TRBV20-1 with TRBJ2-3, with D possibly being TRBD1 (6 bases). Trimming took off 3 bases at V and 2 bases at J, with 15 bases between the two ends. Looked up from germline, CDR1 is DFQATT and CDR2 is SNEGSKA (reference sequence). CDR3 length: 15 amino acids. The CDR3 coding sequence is TGCAGTGCTAGGATACCGGGACACCCCACAGATACGCAGTATTTT. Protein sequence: CSARIPGHPTDTQYF.

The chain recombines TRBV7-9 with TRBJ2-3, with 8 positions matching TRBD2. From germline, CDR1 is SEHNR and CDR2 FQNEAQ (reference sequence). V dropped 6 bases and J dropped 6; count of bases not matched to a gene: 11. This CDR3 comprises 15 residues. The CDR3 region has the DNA TGTGCCAGCAGTCCCAGCGGGAGCGCTGGCGATACGCAGTATTTT. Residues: CASSPSGSAGDTQYF.

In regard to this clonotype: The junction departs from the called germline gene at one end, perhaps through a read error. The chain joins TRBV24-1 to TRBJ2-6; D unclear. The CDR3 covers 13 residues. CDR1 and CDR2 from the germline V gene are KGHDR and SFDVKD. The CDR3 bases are TGCGCCACCAGTCAAGCTGGGGCCAACGTCCTGACTTTC. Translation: CATSQAGANVLTF.

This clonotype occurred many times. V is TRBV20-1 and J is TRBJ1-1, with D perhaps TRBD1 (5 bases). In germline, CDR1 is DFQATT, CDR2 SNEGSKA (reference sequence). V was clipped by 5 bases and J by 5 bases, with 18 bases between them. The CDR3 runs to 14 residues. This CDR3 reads CSADRGQGGTEAFF. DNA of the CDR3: TGCAGTGCTGATAGGGGCCAGGGTGGGACTGAAGCTTTCTTT.

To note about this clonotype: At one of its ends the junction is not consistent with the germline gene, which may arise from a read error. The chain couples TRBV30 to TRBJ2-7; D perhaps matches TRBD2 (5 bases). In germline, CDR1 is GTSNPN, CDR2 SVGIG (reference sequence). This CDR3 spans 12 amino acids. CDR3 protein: CAGSDQGYEQYF. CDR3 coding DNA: TGTGCCGGGAGTGATCAAGGGTACGAGCAGTACTTC. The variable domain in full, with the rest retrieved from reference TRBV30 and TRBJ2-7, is SQTIHQWPATLVQPVGSPLSLECTVEGTSNPNLYWYRQAAGRGLQLLFYSVGIGQISSEVPQNLSASRPQDRQFILSSKKLLLSDSGFYLCAGSDQGYEQYFGPGTRLTVT.

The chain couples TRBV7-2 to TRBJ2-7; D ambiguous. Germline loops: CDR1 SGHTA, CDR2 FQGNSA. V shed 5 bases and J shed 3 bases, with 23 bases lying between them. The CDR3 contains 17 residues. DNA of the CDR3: TGTGCCAGCAGCCGACTCAGTTGGGCCGACGTTAACTACGAGCAGTACTTC. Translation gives CASSRLSWADVNYEQYF.

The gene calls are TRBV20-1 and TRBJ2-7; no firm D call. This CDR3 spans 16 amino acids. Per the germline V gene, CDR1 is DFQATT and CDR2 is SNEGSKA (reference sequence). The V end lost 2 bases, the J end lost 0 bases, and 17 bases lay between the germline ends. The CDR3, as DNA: TGCAGTGCTAGACCAAGAGGCCAGACAAGCTCCTACGAGCAGTACTTC. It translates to CSARPRGQTSSYEQYF.

This CDR3 reads CASRGGLAGGQGWEQFF. In nucleotides, the CDR3 is TGTGCCAGCAGAGGGGGACTAGCGGGGGGCCAAGGATGGGAGCAGTTCTTC. The rearrangement joins TRBV11-1 to TRBJ2-1; 15 bases match TRBD2. Germline lookup yields CDR1 SGHAT and CDR2 FQDESV (reference sequence). This CDR3 is built from 17 residues. Trimming removed 6 bases from V and 10 bases from J; junction bases left unmatched: 13.

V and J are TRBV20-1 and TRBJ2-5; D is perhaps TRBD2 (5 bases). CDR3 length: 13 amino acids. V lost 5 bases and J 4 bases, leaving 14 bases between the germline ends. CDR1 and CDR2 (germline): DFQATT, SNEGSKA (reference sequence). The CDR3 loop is CSAVGVVGETQYF. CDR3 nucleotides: TGCAGTGCTGTCGGGGTAGTGGGAGAGACCCAGTACTTC.

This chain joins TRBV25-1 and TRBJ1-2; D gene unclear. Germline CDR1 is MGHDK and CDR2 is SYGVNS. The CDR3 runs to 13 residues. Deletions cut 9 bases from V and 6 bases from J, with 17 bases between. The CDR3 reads CASALSGIHGYTF. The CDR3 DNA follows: TGTGCCAGTGCCCTGTCGGGAATCCATGGCTACACCTTC.

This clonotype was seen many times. The CDR3 DNA is TGTGCCAGCAGTCCCGTGACAGGGCTAGGAGCTAAAGAGACCCAGTACTTC. This sequence encodes CASSPVTGLGAKETQYF. The chain has TRBV12-3 or TRBV12-4 and TRBJ2-5; 7 bases align to TRBD1. V was pared by 5 bases and J by 3 bases, with 15 bases of the junction left unmatched. CDR3 size: 17 residues.

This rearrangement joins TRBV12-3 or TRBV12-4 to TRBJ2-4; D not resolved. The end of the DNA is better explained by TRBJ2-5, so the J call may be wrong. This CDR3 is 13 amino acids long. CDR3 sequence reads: CASSTTIQETQYF. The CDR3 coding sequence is TGTGCCAGTAGTACGACAATACAAGAGACCCAGTACTTC.

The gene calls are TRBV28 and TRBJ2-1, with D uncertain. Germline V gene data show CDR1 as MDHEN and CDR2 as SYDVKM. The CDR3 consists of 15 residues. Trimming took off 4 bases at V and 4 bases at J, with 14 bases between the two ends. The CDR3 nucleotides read TGTGCCAGCAGTTCTCCAGAACAAGCGTACAATGAGCAGTTCTTC. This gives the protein CASSSPEQAYNEQFF. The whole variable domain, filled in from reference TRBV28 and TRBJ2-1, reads DVKVTQSSRYLVKRTGEKVFLECVQDMDHENMFWYRQDPGLGLRLIYFSYDVKMKEKGDIPEGYSVSREKKERFSLILESASTNQTSMYLCASSSPEQAYNEQFFGPGTRLTVL.